This entry features one TCR beta chain sequence. As yet, its antigen is unknown. The length of the CDR3 is 14 residues. Germline V gene sequence: CDR1 MNHNS, CDR2 SASEGT. V lost 4 bases and J 6 bases, leaving 15 bases between the germline ends. Sequencing of TCR beta CDR3 used immunoSEQ survey depth. The data were produced by immunoSEQ multiplex PCR, yet TCRdb's version contains in-frame clones alone and is incomplete. The table shows roughly 2,500 clones, with around 69% occurring only once. This sample stems from a study of CD8 T cell repertoires and HIV-1 epitope variants. As for the study in general: Twenty-five autologous and known Gag and Nef epitope variant peptides each stimulated T cells separately. Epitopes were three Gag families plus Nef HW9 and YT9. 1M T cells were kept uncultured as a baseline.

The source of this sequence is a male donor with HIV. This sequence joins TRBV6-1 and TRBJ1-2; no reliable D call. Input material: cultured CD8+ T cells derived from PBMCs. CDR3 nucleotides: TGTGCCAGCAGTGCCCGGCGGGAGGGCAATGGCTACACCTTC. It encodes CASSARREGNGYTF.